This TCR beta chain derives from a study of post-analysis software for immune sequencing data. Study-level points and caveats: There were a few TRBV segments more frequent in patients than controls, and TRBV5-6, TRBV5-1 and TRBV20-1 were among them.

In its sample, this clonotype was seen a few times. Its antigen remains unidentified. The library was made from cDNA and included unique molecular identifiers. TCRdb re-called the PCR reads with MiXCR, one entry per CDR3 protein. This sample has a few hundred thousand distinct CDR3 sequences, with approximately 38% found just once. There are 17 residues in the CDR3. From germline, CDR1 is DFQATT and CDR2 SNEGSKA (reference sequence). V shed 1 base, J shed 2 bases, and the junction held 10 bases outside the gene matches. The sequence derives from a girl between 10 and 17 years old with multiple sclerosis. This chain joins TRBV20-1 and TRBJ2-3, with 9 bases matching TRBD1. Sequences were obtained from blood. The CDR3 DNA is TGCAGTGCTAGAGGAGGGTCTGGACAGGGGAACACAGATACGCAGTATTTT. Its translation: CSARGGSGQGNTDTQYF.